The 3 T cell receptor beta chains given below trace back to one sample, sequenced in a study of cytomegalovirus exposure and HLA in healthy donors. Primers included in the PCR were 60 Vbeta and 13 Jbeta primers. Sequenced by immunoSEQ multiplex PCR; TCRdb stores in-frame clones only, minus some. The sample contains about 110,000 clones, 65% of which appear only once. Sample: PBMCs. All receptors derive from a man aged 25-45 years in good health and CMV-seropositive.

The CDR3 loop reads CASSQNIGLNNEQFF. The CDR3 region has the DNA TGCGCCAGCAGCCAAAATATTGGCCTCAACAATGAGCAGTTCTTC. The rearrangement links TRBV4-1 to TRBJ2-1, with no clear D. Germline loops: CDR1 MGHRA, CDR2 YSYEKL. The V end lost 2 bases, the J end lost 5 bases, and 13 bases lay between the germline ends. The CDR3 length is 15 residues.

CDR3 residues: CASSHSGTEAFF. DNA of the CDR3: TGTGCCAGCAGCCACTCTGGCACTGAAGCTTTCTTT. The rearrangement uses TRBV7-9 and TRBJ1-1; D gene uncertain. CDR3 size: 12 residues. Trimming removed 5 bases at V and 4 bases at J, with 8 bases between. CDR1 is SEHNR, CDR2 FQNEAQ, per germline (reference sequence).

About this clone: Germline is not matched at one junction end, which may reflect a read error. This chain joins TRBV5-6 and TRBJ1-1, with D possibly TRBD1 on 6 matching bases. Germline CDR1 reads SGHDT; CDR2 reads YYEEEE. The CDR3 is made up of 15 amino acids. DNA for the CDR3: TGTGCCAGCAGCTGGGAGAGCCTGCCGGGGGGGGCCGGTCGCTTT. This sequence encodes CASSWESLPGGAGRF. Full variable domain (rest looked up from reference TRBV5-6 and TRBJ1-1): DAGVTQSPTHLIKTRGQQVTLRCSPKSGHDTVSWYQQALGQGPQFIFQYYEEEERQRGNFPDRFSGHQFPNYSSELNVNALLLGDSALYLCASSWESLPGGAGRFGQGTRLTVV.